This TCR beta chain derives from a study of shared T cell receptors in the human thymus. TCRdb's copy holds only in-frame clones and misses some; the assay was immunoSEQ multiplex PCR. The sample lists over 350,000 clones, 95% occurring once. The CDR3 consists of 17 residues. In germline, CDR1 is MNHEY, CDR2 SMNVEV (reference sequence). The V end lost 1 base, the J end lost 6 bases, and 19 bases lay between the germline ends. The sequence was collected from a human donor. Sequenced input: thymocytes. This rearrangement joins TRBV27 to TRBJ1-5; weak D call: TRBD1 (6 bases). CDR3 residues: CASSLFPPGEPSQPQHF. The CDR3 DNA reads TGTGCCAGCAGTTTATTTCCCCCAGGGGAGCCGAGTCAGCCCCAGCATTTT.